This TCR beta chain was obtained from a study of CD8 T cells in Susac syndrome. RNA was extracted with the RNeasy kit, and a quantity of roughly 0.5 to 1 ug was reverse transcribed using random hexamers. TCRdb passed the immunoSEQ multiplex PCR reads through MiXCR, listing each CDR3 protein once. The data show some 240,000 distinct CDR3 sequences, with about 95% seen just once and 0.095% to 0.12% held by the top ten. This receptor was identified in a human donor with Susac syndrome. The specimen was CD4+ T cells from PBMCs.

CDR3 residues: CASSVQGTAHGIYF. The CDR3 region has the DNA TGTGCCAGCAGCGTACAGGGTACCGCCCATGGCATATATTTT. This chain uses TRBV9 with TRBJ1-3; possible D gene TRBD1, 5 bases. Deletions cut 1 base from V and 12 bases from J, with 17 bases between. Germline assignment: CDR1 SGDLS and CDR2 YYNGEE. The CDR3 spans 14 residues.